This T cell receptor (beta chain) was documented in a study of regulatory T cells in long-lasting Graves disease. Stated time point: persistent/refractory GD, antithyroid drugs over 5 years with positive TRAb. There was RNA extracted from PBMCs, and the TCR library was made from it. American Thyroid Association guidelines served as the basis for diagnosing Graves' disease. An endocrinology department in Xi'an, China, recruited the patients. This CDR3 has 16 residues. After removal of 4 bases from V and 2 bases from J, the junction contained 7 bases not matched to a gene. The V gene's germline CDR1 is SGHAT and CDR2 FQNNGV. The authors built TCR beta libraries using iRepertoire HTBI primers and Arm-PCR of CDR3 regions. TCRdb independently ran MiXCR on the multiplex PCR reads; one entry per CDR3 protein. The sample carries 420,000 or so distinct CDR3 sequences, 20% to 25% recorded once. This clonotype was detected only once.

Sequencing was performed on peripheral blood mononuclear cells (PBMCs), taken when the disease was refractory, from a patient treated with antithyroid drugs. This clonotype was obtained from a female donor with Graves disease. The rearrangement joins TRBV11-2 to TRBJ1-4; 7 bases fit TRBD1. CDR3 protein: CASSSIDRATNEKLFF. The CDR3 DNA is TGTGCCAGCAGCTCCATTGACAGGGCCACTAATGAAAAACTGTTTTTT.